This TCR beta chain was obtained from a study of molecular identifiers for immune sequencing clone quantification. Findings and limits, study-wide: Clones above 20 RNA copies held over 98% of effector molecules, under 1% in naive cells.

The V gene's germline CDR1 is SQVTM and CDR2 ANQGSEA. The V gene end was trimmed by 6 bases and the J gene end by 0 bases; junction bases not matched to a gene: 3. This CDR3 comprises 14 residues. TCRdb re-analysed the PCR reads in MiXCR, keeping a single row per CDR3 protein. The sample yields hundreds of thousands of distinct CDR3 sequences, roughly 27% seen once. Only a few counts were recorded for this clonotype. As yet, its antigen is unknown. The naive CD8 libraries originated from between roughly 20,000 and 1,100,000 sorted cells and drew on 10%, 30% or 50% RNA. Sequenced material: naive CD8+ T cells from blood, with Jurkat cell RNA spiked in. Subset specified: FACS-sorted CD8+CD4-CCR7+CD45RA+ naive T cells. J is TRBJ2-1 and V is TRBV29-1, with 9 positions matching TRBD2. The clonotype originates from a human donor in good health. Some libraries in this study had Jurkat cell RNA spiked in. The CDR3, as DNA: TGCAGCGTACGACTAGCGGACTCCTACAATGAGCAGTTCTTC. Its protein is CSVRLADSYNEQFF.